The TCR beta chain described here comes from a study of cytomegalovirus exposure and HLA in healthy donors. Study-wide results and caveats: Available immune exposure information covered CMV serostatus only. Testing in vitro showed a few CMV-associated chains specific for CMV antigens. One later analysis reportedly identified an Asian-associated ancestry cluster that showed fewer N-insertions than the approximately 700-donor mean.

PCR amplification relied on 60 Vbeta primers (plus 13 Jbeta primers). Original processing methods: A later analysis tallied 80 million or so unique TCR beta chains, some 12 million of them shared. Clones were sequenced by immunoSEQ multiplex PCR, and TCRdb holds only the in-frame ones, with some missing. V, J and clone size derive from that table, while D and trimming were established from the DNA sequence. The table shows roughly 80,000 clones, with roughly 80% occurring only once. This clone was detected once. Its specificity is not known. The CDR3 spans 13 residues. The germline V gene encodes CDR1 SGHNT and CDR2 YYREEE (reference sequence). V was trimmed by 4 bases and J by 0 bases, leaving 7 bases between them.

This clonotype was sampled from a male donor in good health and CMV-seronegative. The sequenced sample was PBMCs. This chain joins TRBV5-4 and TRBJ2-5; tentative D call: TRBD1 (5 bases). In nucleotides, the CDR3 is TGTGCCAGCAGCCACAGGAACCAAGAGACCCAGTACTTC. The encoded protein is CASSHRNQETQYF.